Shown below are 30 T cell receptor beta chains from a single sample sequenced in a study of CD8+CD57+ T cells in acquired aplastic anemia. Selection for sequencing was limited to patients who had shown CD8+CD57+ cell expansion by flow cytometry. Profiles of TCR beta VDJ and CDR3 were generated from a genomic DNA template. TCRdb reanalysed the reads using MiXCR and keeps one entry per CDR3 protein. This sample has about 180,000 distinct CDR3 sequences, with almost 50% found just once. Sequences were obtained from sorted CD4+, CD8+, or CD8+CD57+ T cells (not recorded which) from PBMCs. Receptors were obtained from a human donor with aplastic anemia.

The gene calls are TRBV4-3 and TRBJ2-7; D is perhaps TRBD1 or TRBD2 (5 bases each). Trimming took 1 base from V and 1 from J, leaving 14 bases between them. This CDR3 region has 16 residues. The germline V gene encodes CDR1 LGHNA and CDR2 YSLEER. The CDR3 loop is CASSQGGWGLSYEQYF. The CDR3 DNA reads as TGCGCCAGCAGCCAAGGGGGATGGGGGTTATCCTACGAGCAGTACTTC.

This clonotype was observed many times. The junction departs from the called germline gene at one end, perhaps through a read error. This chain links TRBV7-7 with TRBJ2-1; D gene ambiguous. Germline CDR1 is SSHAT and CDR2 is FNYEAQ (reference sequence). This CDR3 is 14 amino acids long. CDR3 loop: CASSLLGSSDEQFF. The CDR3 region has the DNA TGTGCTAGCAGCTTACTGGGATCCTCGGATGAGCAGTTCTTC. Full variable domain (rest looked up from reference TRBV7-7 and TRBJ2-1): GAGVSQSPRYKVTKRGQDVTLRCDPISSHATLYWYQQALGQGPEFLTYFNYEAQPDKSGLPSDRFSAERPEGSISTLTIQRTEQRDSAMYRCASSLLGSSDEQFFGPGTRLTVL.

The chain recombines TRBV29-1 with TRBJ2-1, with 7 bases that match TRBD1. J was trimmed by 9 bases and V by 6 bases; bases with no gene match: 8. Germline loops: CDR1 SQVTM, CDR2 ANQGSEA. This CDR3 spans 12 amino acids. Here the CDR3 DNA reads TGCAGCGTCCGGCTAGGGGGCGGTGAGCAGTTCTTC. Translation: CSVRLGGGEQFF.

In this sample, this clonotype turned up a few times. V usage is TRBV15 and J usage is TRBJ2-2, with 8 bases fitting TRBD1. The CDR3 runs to 17 residues. Looked up from germline, CDR1 is LNHNV and CDR2 is YYDKDF (reference sequence). Germline trimming cut 4 bases from V and 3 bases from J; bases unmatched to any gene: 10. The CDR3 protein is CATSTDPGGLDTGELFF. The CDR3, as DNA: TGTGCCACCAGCACCGATCCAGGGGGCTTGGACACCGGGGAGCTGTTTTTT.

As DNA, the CDR3 is TGTGCCAGCAGCTTGTCTAGCGGGGGGCCGCGCAATGAGCAGTTCTTC. Its translation is CASSLSSGGPRNEQFF. The chain joins TRBV7-3 to TRBJ2-5; 11 bases align to TRBD2. Near its end, the DNA agrees better with TRBJ2-1, so the J call may be wrong. This CDR3 region has 16 residues. The germline V gene has CDR1 SGHTA and CDR2 FQGTGA.

This clonotype was counted many times. The chain combines TRBV20-1 with TRBJ2-7, with TRBD2 identical over 7 bases. Germline assignment: CDR1 DFQATT and CDR2 SNEGSKA (reference sequence). CDR3 size: 14 residues. Trimming at V came to 4 bases and at J to 3 bases, leaving 9 bases not matched to a gene. CDR3 nucleotide sequence: TGCAGTGCTAATGCGGACGGGAGGCGCTACGAGCAGTACTTC. Translating gives CSANADGRRYEQYF.

This clonotype was observed a single time. The V call is TRBV7-9, the J call TRBJ2-7; D perhaps matches TRBD2 (6 bases). The CDR3 contains 13 residues. V gave up 2 bases and J gave up 5 bases, with 10 bases separating them. The germline V gene has CDR1 SEHNR and CDR2 FQNEAQ (reference sequence). The chain's CDR3 is CASSLIPGDEQYF. The CDR3 nucleotides are TGTGCCAGCAGCTTAATTCCGGGGGACGAGCAGTACTTC.

This clonotype was observed at least ten times. The J gene is TRBJ2-1, the V gene TRBV2; maybe TRBD2 (5 bases). The CDR3 length is 15 residues. V shed 4 bases and J shed 6 bases, with 16 bases lying between them. Germline lookup yields CDR1 SNHLY and CDR2 FYNNEI. This chain's CDR3 is CASSGTSGFFNEQFF. The CDR3, as DNA: TGTGCCAGCAGTGGAACTAGTGGGTTCTTCAATGAGCAGTTCTTC.

The gene calls are TRBV19 and TRBJ2-1; no clear D gene. In germline, CDR1 is LNHDA, CDR2 SQIVND (reference sequence). The V end was cut by 8 bases, the J end by 8 bases, with 13 bases between. The CDR3 extends over 12 amino acids. CDR3 residues: CASRTLGDEQFF. In nucleotides, the CDR3 is TGTGCCAGTCGTACCCTTGGGGATGAGCAGTTCTTC.

V is TRBV15 and J is TRBJ2-1; TRBD1 matches 7 bases. This CDR3 comprises 15 residues. Germline-derived CDR1 and CDR2 are LNHNV and YYDKDF (reference sequence). With V trimmed by 4 bases and J by 7 bases, 10 bases remained unmatched. The chain's CDR3 is CATSKDRPQLNEQFF. As DNA, the CDR3 is TGTGCCACCAGCAAGGACAGGCCTCAATTAAATGAGCAGTTCTTC.

This rearrangement joins TRBV7-6 to TRBJ2-3, with 9 bases that match TRBD2. Germline-derived CDR1 and CDR2 are SGHVS and FNYEAQ. The CDR3 covers 15 residues. V was clipped by 5 bases and J by 2 bases; unmatched bases: 5. The CDR3 DNA sequence: TGTGCCAGCAGCCCCAGCGGGAGGCCCACAGATACGCAGTATTTT. Protein sequence: CASSPSGRPTDTQYF.

This clonotype has a count of ten or more. The chain is built from TRBV7-9 and TRBJ2-7, with D perhaps matching TRBD1 or TRBD2 (6 bases each). Germline CDR1 and CDR2: SEHNR and FQNEAQ (reference sequence). Trimming removed 1 base from V and 3 bases from J, with 16 bases in between. This CDR3 is built from 16 residues. CDR3 DNA: TGTGCCAGCAGCTTAGAAAAGTGGGGGGCTCGCTACGAGCAGTACTTC. Amino acids: CASSLEKWGARYEQYF. The full variable domain, with the rest looked up from reference TRBV7-9 and TRBJ2-7, is DTGVSQNPRHKITKRGQNVTFRCDPISEHNRLYWYRQTLGQGPEFLTYFQNEAQLEKSRLLSDRFSAERPKGSFSTLEIQRTEQGDSAMYLCASSLEKWGARYEQYFGPGTRLTVT.

This clonotype has a single count. The J gene is TRBJ2-5, the V gene TRBV2; 7 bases agree with TRBD1. CDR1 and CDR2 from the germline V gene are SNHLY and FYNNEI. The CDR3 contains 15 residues. Unmatched junction bases numbered 8, after V lost 5 bases and J lost 2 bases. The chain's CDR3 is CASSPGQRIQETQYF. Written as DNA, the CDR3 is TGTGCCAGCAGTCCGGGACAGCGAATTCAAGAGACCCAGTACTTC. Filled out from reference TRBV2 and TRBJ2-5, the complete variable domain reads EPEVTQTPSHQVTQMGQEVILRCVPISNHLYFYWYRQILGQKVEFLVSFYNNEISEKSEIFDDQFSVERPDGSNFTLKIRSTKLEDSAMYFCASSPGQRIQETQYFGPGTRLLVL.

This clonotype was seen many times. CDR3 DNA sequence: TGTGCCAGCAGTGTAGGGGGATTTGATGGCTACACCTTC. This codes for CASSVGGFDGYTF. This chain links TRBV6-1 with TRBJ1-2; tentative D call: TRBD1 (6 bases). V lost 4 bases and J lost 6, with 12 bases in between. CDR1 and CDR2 (germline): MNHNS, SASEGT. The CDR3 totals 13 residues.

The rearrangement joins TRBV7-3 to TRBJ1-6; unclear D gene. CDR1 SGHTA and CDR2 FQGTGA come from the germline V gene. The CDR3 is 15 residues long. The V and J ends lost 2 bases and 7 bases respectively, with 12 bases between them. The CDR3 DNA reads as TGTGCCAGCAGCTTATTCGCCAGGACCAATTCACCCCTCCACTTT. As protein: CASSLFARTNSPLHF. Using reference TRBV7-3 and TRBJ1-6 for the parts outside the CDR3, the full variable domain is GAGVSQTPSNKVTEKGKYVELRCDPISGHTALYWYRQSLGQGPEFLIYFQGTGAADDSGLPNDRFFAVRPEGSVSTLKIQRTERGDSAVYLCASSLFARTNSPLHFGNGTRLTVT.

The rearrangement joins TRBV6-1 to TRBJ2-1; no clear D gene. The CDR3 is 14 amino acids. Trimming cost V 1 base and J 10 bases, with 14 bases left between them. Per the germline V gene, CDR1 is MNHNS and CDR2 is SASEGT. As DNA, the CDR3 is TGTGCCAGCAGTGAAGGACCTTTCCCGGACGAGCAGTTCTTC. Protein sequence: CASSEGPFPDEQFF.

The chain links TRBV7-8 to TRBJ2-7; a weak D match, TRBD1 (5 bases). CDR1 and CDR2 from the germline V gene are SGHVS and FQNEAQ. V was trimmed by 2 bases and J by 7 bases, leaving 12 bases between them. CDR3 length: 13 amino acids. The CDR3 coding sequence is TGTGCCAGCAGCTTATCAGGGTTAGGGGAGCAGTACTTC. It encodes CASSLSGLGEQYF.

This clonotype appeared a few times. The V gene is TRBV25-1, the J gene TRBJ2-2; D remains unclear. CDR3 length: 14 residues. Per germline, CDR1 MGHDK and CDR2 SYGVNS. V gave up 3 bases and J gave up 1 base, with 6 bases separating them. The CDR3 is CASSEDGNTGELFF. CDR3 bases: TGTGCCAGCAGTGAGGACGGGAACACCGGGGAGCTGTTTTTT.

This clonotype was seen at least ten times. The chain employs TRBV4-1 and TRBJ2-7; no clear D gene. There are 13 residues in the CDR3. V was cut by 3 bases and J by 4 bases, with 10 bases left in between. Germline CDR1 is MGHRA and CDR2 is YSYEKL. The CDR3 is CASSQTEIYEQYF. CDR3 DNA: TGCGCCAGCAGCCAGACGGAAATTTACGAGCAGTACTTC.

This clonotype was counted only a few times. This chain connects TRBV19 to TRBJ2-5; D is possibly TRBD1 (7 bases). Per germline, CDR1 LNHDA and CDR2 SQIVND (reference sequence). The CDR3 has 14 amino acids. The germline V and J ends were trimmed by 10 bases and 1 base, with 16 bases remaining between them. This CDR3 is CATGGGRTQETQYF. The DNA of the CDR3 is TGTGCCACCGGAGGGGGCAGAACCCAAGAGACCCAGTACTTC.

The chain has TRBV6-5 and TRBJ1-5; 7 bases line up with TRBD1. Trimming at V came to 2 bases and at J to 5 bases, leaving 6 bases not matched to a gene. Germline V gene data show CDR1 as MNHEY and CDR2 as SVGAGI. The CDR3 is 15 amino acids. In DNA form, the CDR3 reads TGTGCCAGCAGTTACAGGGGGCGGCAGGATCAGCCCCAGCATTTT. It is translated as CASSYRGRQDQPQHF.

The J gene is TRBJ1-1, the V gene TRBV5-1, with TRBD1 matching 7 bases. The CDR3 has 14 residues. Trimming took 0 bases from V and 7 from J; bases not matched to a gene: 6. Per the germline V gene, CDR1 is SGHRS and CDR2 is YFSETQ. The CDR3 protein is CASSLEGALLEAFF. CDR3 DNA: TGCGCCAGCAGCTTGGAGGGGGCCCTCCTTGAAGCTTTCTTT.

This rearrangement joins TRBV25-1 to TRBJ2-7; the D is unclear. The CDR3 consists of 14 residues. Deletions cut 2 bases from V and 6 bases from J, with 14 bases between. CDR1 MGHDK and CDR2 SYGVNS come from the germline V gene. CDR3 sequence reads: CASSELGNPSEQYF. DNA for the CDR3: TGTGCCAGCAGTGAACTCGGCAATCCGTCCGAGCAGTACTTC.

This chain links TRBV2 with TRBJ1-5; D not certain. CDR1 and CDR2 (germline): SNHLY, FYNNEI. The CDR3 is 13 amino acids. Trimming cost V 10 bases and J 7 bases, with 17 bases left between them. The CDR3 coding sequence is TGTGCCACCGGGCGGGCTGCCTGGCAGCCCCAGCATTTT. This gives the protein CATGRAAWQPQHF. The full variable domain, in which reference TRBV2 and TRBJ1-5 provide the parts outside the CDR3, is EPEVTQTPSHQVTQMGQEVILRCVPISNHLYFYWYRQILGQKVEFLVSFYNNEISEKSEIFDDQFSVERPDGSNFTLKIRSTKLEDSAMYFCATGRAAWQPQHFGDGTRLSIL.

This clonotype was recorded at least ten times. This chain uses TRBV5-1 with TRBJ2-2; TRBD2 might be the D (5 bases). The V end was cut by 4 bases, the J end by 5 bases, with 18 bases between. This CDR3 region has 16 residues. CDR1 SGHRS and CDR2 YFSETQ come from the germline V gene. CDR3 sequence (DNA): TGCGCCAGCAGCGGAGGACTCGGTGGAGAAACCGGGGAGCTGTTTTTT. Residues: CASSGGLGGETGELFF.

V and J are TRBV6-5 and TRBJ1-4; 8 bases map to TRBD1. The germline CDR1 and CDR2 sequences are MNHEY and SVGAGI. The CDR3 covers 14 residues. Trimming cost V 4 bases and J 5 bases; bases outside gene matches: 3. Here the CDR3 reads CASSSRTGNEKLFF. The CDR3 region has the DNA TGTGCCAGCAGTTCGCGGACAGGGAATGAAAAACTGTTTTTT.

V and J are TRBV12-3 or TRBV12-4 and TRBJ2-7, with 8 bases lining up with TRBD1. V shed 5 bases and J 4 bases; nucleotides not matched to a gene: 7. CDR3 length equals 14 residues. In nucleotides, the CDR3 is TGTGCCAGCAGTACCGGACAGGGATGGTACGAGCAGTACTTC. It yields the protein CASSTGQGWYEQYF.

This clonotype was detected only a few times. This rearrangement joins TRBV24-1 to TRBJ2-2; D ambiguous. The V end lost 6 bases, the J end lost 4 bases, and 5 bases lay between the germline ends. The germline CDR1 and CDR2 sequences are KGHDR and SFDVKD. The CDR3 has 12 residues. CDR3 nucleotides: TGTGCCACCAGTCGGGCCACCGGGGAGCTGTTTTTT. Its protein is CATSRATGELFF.

The CDR3 coding sequence is TGTGCCAGCAGAAGCCCTTACAGGGTGTCTAGCACAGATACGCAGTATTTT. This encodes CASRSPYRVSSTDTQYF. The J gene is TRBJ2-3, the V gene TRBV7-8; D might be TRBD1 (6 bases). This CDR3 is built from 17 residues. CDR1 and CDR2 from the germline V gene are SGHVS and FQNEAQ. Trimming took off 6 bases at V and 0 bases at J, with 19 bases between the two ends.

This chain links TRBV5-4 with TRBJ2-7, with D perhaps TRBD1 or TRBD2 (6 bases each). Germline V gene sequence: CDR1 SGHNT, CDR2 YYREEE (reference sequence). Trimming stripped 0 bases from V and 5 bases from J, with 15 bases between. The CDR3 length is 15 residues. DNA of the CDR3: TGTGCCAGCAGCTTGGCTCAGGGGAGGAGCGACGAGCAGTACTTC. Protein: CASSLAQGRSDEQYF.